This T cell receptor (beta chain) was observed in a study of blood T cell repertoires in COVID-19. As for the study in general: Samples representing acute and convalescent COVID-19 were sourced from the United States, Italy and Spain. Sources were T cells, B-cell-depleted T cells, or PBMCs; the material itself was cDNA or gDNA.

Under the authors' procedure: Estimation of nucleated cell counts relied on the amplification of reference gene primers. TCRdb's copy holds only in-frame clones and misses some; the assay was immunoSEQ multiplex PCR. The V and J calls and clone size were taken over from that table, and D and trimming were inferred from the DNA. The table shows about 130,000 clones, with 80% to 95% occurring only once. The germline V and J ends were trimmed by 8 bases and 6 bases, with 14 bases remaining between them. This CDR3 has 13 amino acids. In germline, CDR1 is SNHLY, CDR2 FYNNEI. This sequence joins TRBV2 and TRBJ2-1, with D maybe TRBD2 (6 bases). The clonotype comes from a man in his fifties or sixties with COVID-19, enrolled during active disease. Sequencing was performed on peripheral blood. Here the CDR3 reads CASEASEANEQFF. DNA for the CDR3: TGTGCCAGCGAAGCTAGCGAGGCCAATGAGCAGTTCTTC.